Listed here is a single TCR beta chain. The data stem from a study of CD8+ T cells in alopecia areata. The CDR3 consists of 15 residues. V lost 2 bases to trimming and J lost 9 bases, with 21 bases between them. The germline gives CDR1 GTSNPN, CDR2 SVGIG (reference sequence). RNA extraction was followed by reverse transcription into cDNA, which acted as the sequencing template. Using immunoSEQ multiplex PCR, the repertoire was profiled, and TCRdb retains in-frame clones only, with some absent. The table lists around 120,000 clones, 35% to 45% of them singletons. The V and J genes are TRBV30 and TRBJ2-3; D ambiguous. The sequencing sample was made of CD4+ T cells sorted from blood. This sequence originates from a human donor with alopecia areata. CDR3 sequence: CAWSTPNPTIATQYF. The CDR3 nucleotides are TGTGCCTGGAGTACCCCCAACCCCACCATTGCCACGCAGTATTTT.